The clone carrying this T cell receptor (beta chain) was recorded a few times. The time point was: blood at routine non-recurrence follow-up after resection. The CDR3 is made up of 14 amino acids. Germline V gene sequence: CDR1 SEHNR, CDR2 FQNEAQ (reference sequence). With 4 bases removed from V and 6 bases from J, the gap between germline ends came to 16 bases. This sample is drawn from a study of spatial heterogeneity in lung cancer. Each CDR3 protein is one row after TCRdb ran MiXCR on the 5' RACE reads. This sample has roughly 99,000 distinct CDR3 sequences; around 19% occur once, and the top ten carry just over 20%.

The source was PBMCs, collected at follow-up. The J gene is TRBJ2-7, the V gene TRBV7-9; D possibly corresponds to TRBD2 (5 bases). This receptor was identified in a male donor with early-stage non-small cell lung cancer. In nucleotides, the CDR3 is TGTGCCAGCAGCTCAGCACGGGCTAGCTCCGAGCAGTACTTC. Encoded protein: CASSSARASSEQYF.